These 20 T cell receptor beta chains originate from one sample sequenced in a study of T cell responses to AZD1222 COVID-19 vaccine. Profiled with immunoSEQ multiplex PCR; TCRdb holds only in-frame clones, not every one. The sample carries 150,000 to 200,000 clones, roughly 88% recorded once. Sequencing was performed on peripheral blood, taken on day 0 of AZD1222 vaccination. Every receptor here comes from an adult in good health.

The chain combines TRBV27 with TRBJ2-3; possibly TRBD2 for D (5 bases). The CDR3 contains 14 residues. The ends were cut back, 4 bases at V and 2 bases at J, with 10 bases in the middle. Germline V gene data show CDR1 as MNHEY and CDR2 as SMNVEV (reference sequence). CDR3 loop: CASSSGLPTDTQYF. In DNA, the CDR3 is TGTGCCAGCAGTTCCGGACTGCCCACAGATACGCAGTATTTT.

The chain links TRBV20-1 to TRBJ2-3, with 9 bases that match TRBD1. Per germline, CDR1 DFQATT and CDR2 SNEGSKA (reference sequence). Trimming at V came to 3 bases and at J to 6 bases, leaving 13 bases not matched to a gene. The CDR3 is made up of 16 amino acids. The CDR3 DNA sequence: TGCAGTGCTAGTCCCGGGACAGGGTTAGTGGGCGATACGCAGTATTTT. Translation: CSASPGTGLVGDTQYF.

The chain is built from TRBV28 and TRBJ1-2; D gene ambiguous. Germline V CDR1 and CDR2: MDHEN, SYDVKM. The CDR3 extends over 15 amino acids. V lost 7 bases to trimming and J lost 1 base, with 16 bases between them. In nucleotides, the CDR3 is TGTGCCAGCAATCCCTGGGAGGCTGATAACTATGGCTACACCTTC. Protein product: CASNPWEADNYGYTF.

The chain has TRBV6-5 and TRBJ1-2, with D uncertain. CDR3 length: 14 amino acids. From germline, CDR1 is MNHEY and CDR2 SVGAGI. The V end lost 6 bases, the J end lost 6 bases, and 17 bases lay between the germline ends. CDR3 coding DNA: TGTGCCAGCAGCCTTCCCCGGGATCTCGATGGCTACACCTTC. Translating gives CASSLPRDLDGYTF.

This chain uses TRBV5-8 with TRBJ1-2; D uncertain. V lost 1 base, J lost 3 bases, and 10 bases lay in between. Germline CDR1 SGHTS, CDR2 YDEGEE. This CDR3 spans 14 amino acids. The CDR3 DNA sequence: TGTGCCAGCAGCTTGTGGCCGAACGACTATGGCTACACCTTC. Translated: CASSLWPNDYGYTF.

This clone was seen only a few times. Written as DNA, the CDR3 is TGTGCCAGCAGTTCAGCAGGGGGCAGACAGCCCCAGCATTTT. This gives the protein CASSSAGGRQPQHF. This chain uses TRBV27 with TRBJ1-5, with TRBD1 identical over 8 bases. The ends lost 4 bases at V and 7 bases at J; junction bases unmatched: 6. The CDR3 sequence is 14 residues long. CDR1 MNHEY and CDR2 SMNVEV come from the germline V gene (reference sequence).

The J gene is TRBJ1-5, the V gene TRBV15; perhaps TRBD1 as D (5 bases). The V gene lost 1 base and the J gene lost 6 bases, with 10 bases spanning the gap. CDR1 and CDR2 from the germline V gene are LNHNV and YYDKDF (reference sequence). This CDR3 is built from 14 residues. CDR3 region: CATSRAEGVQPQHF. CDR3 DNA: TGTGCCACCAGCAGAGCTGAAGGGGTTCAGCCCCAGCATTTT.

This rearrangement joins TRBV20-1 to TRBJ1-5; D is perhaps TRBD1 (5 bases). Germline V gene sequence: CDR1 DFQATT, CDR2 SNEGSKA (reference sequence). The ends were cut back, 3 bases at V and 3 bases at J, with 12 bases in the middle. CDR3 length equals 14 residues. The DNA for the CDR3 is TGCAGTGCTAGTAGACGGGGGTTCAATCAGCCCCAGCATTTT. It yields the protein CSASRRGFNQPQHF.

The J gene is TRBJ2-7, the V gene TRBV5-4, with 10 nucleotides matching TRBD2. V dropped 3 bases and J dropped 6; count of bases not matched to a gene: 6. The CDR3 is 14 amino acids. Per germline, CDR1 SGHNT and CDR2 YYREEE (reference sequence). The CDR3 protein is CASSSGLAQTEQYF. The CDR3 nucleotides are TGTGCCAGCAGCTCGGGACTAGCGCAAACCGAGCAGTACTTC.

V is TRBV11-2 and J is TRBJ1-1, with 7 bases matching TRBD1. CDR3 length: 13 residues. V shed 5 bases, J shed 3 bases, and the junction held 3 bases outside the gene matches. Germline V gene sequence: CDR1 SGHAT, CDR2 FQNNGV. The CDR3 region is CASSPGQDTEAFF. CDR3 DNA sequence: TGTGCCAGCAGCCCCGGACAGGACACTGAAGCTTTCTTT. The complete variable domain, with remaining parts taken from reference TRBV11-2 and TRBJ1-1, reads EAGVAQSPRYKIIEKRQSVAFWCNPISGHATLYWYQQILGQGPKLLIQFQNNGVVDDSQLPKDRFSAERLKGVDSTLKIQPAKLEDSAVYLCASSPGQDTEAFFGQGTRLTVV.

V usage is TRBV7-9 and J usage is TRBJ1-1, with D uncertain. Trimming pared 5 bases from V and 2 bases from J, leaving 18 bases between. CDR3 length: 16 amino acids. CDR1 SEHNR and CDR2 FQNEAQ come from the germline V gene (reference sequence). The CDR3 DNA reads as TGTGCCAGCAGCAGGCGGGCCCCCGGGCTTAACACTGAAGCTTTCTTT. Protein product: CASSRRAPGLNTEAFF.

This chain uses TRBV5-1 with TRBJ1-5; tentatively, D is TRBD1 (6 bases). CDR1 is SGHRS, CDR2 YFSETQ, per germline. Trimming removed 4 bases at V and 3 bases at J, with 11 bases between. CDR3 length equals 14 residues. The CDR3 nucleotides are TGCGCCAGCAGCGCTACAGGGTTCAATCAGCCCCAGCATTTT. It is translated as CASSATGFNQPQHF.

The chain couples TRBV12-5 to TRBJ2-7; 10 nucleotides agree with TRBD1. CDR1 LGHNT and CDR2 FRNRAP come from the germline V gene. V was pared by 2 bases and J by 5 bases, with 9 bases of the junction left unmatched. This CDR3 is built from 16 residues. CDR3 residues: CASGLSAGQGLHEQYF. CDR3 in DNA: TGTGCTAGTGGTTTGTCGGCGGGACAGGGGCTCCACGAGCAGTACTTC. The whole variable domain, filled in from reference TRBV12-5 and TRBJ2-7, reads DARVTQTPRHKVTEMGQEVTMRCQPILGHNTVFWYRQTMMQGLELLAYFRNRAPLDDSGMPKDRFSAEMPDATLATLKIQPSEPRDSAVYFCASGLSAGQGLHEQYFGPGTRLTVT.

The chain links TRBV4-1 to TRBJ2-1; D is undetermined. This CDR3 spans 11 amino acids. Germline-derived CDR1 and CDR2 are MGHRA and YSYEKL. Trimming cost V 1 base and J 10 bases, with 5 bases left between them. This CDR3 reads CASSQAREQFF. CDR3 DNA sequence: TGCGCCAGCAGCCAAGCTCGGGAGCAGTTCTTC.

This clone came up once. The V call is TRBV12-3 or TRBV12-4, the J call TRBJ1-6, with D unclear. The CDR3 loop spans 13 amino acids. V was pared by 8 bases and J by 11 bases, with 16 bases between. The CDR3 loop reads CASSLSSGTPLHF. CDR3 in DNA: TGTGCCAGCTCACTATCCTCTGGGACACCCCTCCACTTT.

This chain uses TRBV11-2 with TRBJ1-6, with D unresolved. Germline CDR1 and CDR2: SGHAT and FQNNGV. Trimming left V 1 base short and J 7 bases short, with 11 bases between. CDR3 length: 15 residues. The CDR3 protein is CASSLGQVKNSPLHF. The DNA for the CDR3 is TGTGCCAGCAGCTTAGGTCAGGTGAAGAATTCACCCCTCCACTTT.

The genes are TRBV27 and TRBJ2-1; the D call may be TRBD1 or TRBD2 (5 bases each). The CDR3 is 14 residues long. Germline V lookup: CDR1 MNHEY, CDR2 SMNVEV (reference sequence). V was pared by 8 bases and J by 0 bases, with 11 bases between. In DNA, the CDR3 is TGTGCCAGCGGGGACCTGAGCTCCTACAATGAGCAGTTCTTC. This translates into CASGDLSSYNEQFF.

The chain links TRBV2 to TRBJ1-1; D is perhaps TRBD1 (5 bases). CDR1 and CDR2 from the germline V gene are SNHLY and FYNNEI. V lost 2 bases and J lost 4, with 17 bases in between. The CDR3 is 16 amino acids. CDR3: CASSEWVGVGSTEAFF. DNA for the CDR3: TGTGCCAGCAGTGAATGGGTAGGGGTGGGGAGCACTGAAGCTTTCTTT.

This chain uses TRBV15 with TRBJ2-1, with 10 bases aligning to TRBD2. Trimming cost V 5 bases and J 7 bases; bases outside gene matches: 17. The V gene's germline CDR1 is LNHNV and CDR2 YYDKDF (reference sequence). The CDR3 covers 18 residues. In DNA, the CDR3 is TGTGCCACCAGCTCCCCCCTATTGGCACTAGCGGGAAAGAATGAGCAGTTCTTC. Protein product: CATSSPLLALAGKNEQFF.

The CDR3 is CASSVGLAGGSALYEQYF. CDR3 DNA sequence: TGTGCCAGCAGCGTAGGGCTAGCGGGGGGGTCAGCCCTCTACGAGCAGTACTTC. The rearrangement links TRBV9 to TRBJ2-7, with 12 nucleotides matching TRBD2. V shed 0 bases and J 3 bases; nucleotides not matched to a gene: 10. CDR3 length: 18 amino acids. CDR1 and CDR2 from the germline V gene are SGDLS and YYNGEE.